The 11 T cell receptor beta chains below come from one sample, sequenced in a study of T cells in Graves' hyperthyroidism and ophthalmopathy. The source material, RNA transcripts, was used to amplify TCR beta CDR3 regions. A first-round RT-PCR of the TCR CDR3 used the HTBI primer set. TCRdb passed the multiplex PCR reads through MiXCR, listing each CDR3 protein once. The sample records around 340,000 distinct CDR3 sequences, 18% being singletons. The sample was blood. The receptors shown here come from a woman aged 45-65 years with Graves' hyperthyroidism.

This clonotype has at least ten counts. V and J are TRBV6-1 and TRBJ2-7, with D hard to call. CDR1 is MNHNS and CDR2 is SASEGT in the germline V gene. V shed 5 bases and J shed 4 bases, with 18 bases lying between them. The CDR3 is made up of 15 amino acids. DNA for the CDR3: TGTGCCAGCAGTTCCCCCGCCTCCGGAAGTTACGAGCAGTACTTC. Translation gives CASSSPASGSYEQYF.

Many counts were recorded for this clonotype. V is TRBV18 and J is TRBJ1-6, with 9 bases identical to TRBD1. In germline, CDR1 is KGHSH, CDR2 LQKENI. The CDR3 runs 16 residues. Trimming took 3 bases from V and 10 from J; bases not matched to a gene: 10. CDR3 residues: CASSPGPPGTGSPLHF. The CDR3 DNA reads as TGTGCCAGCTCACCTGGCCCACCCGGGACAGGGTCACCCCTCCACTTT.

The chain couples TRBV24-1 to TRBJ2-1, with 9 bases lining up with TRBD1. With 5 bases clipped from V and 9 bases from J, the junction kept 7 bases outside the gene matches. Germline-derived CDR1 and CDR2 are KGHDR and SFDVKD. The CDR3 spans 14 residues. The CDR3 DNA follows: TGTGCCACCAGTGCTGGGACAGGGATGGGTGAGCAGTTCTTC. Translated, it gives CATSAGTGMGEQFF.

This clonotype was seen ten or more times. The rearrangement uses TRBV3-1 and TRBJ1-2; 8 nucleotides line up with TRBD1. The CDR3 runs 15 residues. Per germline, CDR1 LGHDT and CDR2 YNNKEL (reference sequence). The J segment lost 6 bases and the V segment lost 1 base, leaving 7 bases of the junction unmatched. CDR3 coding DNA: TGTGCCAGCAGCCAAGCGATATCAGGGGGCGATGGCTACACCTTC. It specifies CASSQAISGGDGYTF.

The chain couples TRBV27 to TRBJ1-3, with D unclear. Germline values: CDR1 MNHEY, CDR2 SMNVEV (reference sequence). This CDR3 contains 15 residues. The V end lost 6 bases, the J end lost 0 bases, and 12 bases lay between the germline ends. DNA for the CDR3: TGTGCCAGCAGGGCTGACGGGCCCTCTGGAAACACCATATATTTT. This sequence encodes CASRADGPSGNTIYF.

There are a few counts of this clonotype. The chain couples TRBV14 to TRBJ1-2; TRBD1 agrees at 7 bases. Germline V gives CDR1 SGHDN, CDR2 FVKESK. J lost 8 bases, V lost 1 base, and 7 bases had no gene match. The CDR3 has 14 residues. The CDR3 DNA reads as TGTGCCAGCAGCCAAGGACAGGGAAGTGGGGGCTACACCTTC. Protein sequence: CASSQGQGSGGYTF.

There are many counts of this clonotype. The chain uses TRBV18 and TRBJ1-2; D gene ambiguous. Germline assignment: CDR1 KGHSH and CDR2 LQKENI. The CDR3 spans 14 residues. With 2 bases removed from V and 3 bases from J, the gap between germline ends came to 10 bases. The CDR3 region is CASSPSSQHYGYTF. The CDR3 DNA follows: TGTGCCAGCTCACCATCGTCACAGCACTATGGCTACACCTTC.

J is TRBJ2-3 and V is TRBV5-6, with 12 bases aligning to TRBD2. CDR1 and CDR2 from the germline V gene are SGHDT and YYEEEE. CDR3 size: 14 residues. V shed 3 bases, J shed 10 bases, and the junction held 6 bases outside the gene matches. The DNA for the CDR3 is TGTGCCAGCAGCTCCACTAGCGGGGGGATCTCGCAGTATTTT. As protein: CASSSTSGGISQYF.

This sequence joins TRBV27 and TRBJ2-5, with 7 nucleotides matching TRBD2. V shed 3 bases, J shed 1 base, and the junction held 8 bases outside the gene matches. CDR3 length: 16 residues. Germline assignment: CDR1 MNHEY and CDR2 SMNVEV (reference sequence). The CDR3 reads CASSFLGEGSQETQYF. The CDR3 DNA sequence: TGTGCCAGCAGTTTTTTGGGGGAGGGGAGCCAAGAGACCCAGTACTTC.

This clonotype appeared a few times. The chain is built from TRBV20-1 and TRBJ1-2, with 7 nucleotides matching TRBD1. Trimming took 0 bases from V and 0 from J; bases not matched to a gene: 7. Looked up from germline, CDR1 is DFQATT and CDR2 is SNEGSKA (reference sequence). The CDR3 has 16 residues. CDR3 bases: TGCAGTGCTAGAGATTCCGGACAGGCGACTAACTATGGCTACACCTTC. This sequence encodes CSARDSGQATNYGYTF.

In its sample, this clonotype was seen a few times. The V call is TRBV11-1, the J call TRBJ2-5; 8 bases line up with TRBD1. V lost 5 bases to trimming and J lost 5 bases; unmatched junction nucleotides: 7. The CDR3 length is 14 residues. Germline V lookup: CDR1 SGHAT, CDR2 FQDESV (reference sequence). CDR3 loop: CASSAETGVETQYF. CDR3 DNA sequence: TGTGCCAGCAGCGCAGAGACAGGGGTCGAGACCCAGTACTTC.